Listed below are T cell receptor beta chains from one sample, sequenced in a study of early T cells in non-severe SARS-CoV-2 infection. One entry per CDR3 protein, called by TCRdb with MiXCR from the 5' RACE reads. Of about 39,000 distinct CDR3 sequences in the sample, 5.5% were seen once. Sequenced material: whole blood, taken at baseline. The receptors were sampled from an adult who was a healthcare worker with PCR-confirmed SARS-CoV-2 infection or an uninfected control (not recorded which). Both conserved end residues are trimmed from each CDR3.

V	J	CDR3
TRBV12-3/TRBV12-4	TRBJ2-5	ASSLGTLGRLGETQY
TRBV7-3	TRBJ1-4	ASSLGVNEKLF
TRBV9	TRBJ1-3	ASSVVPRTGGSGNTIY
TRBV7-2	TRBJ1-1	ASSAVRGALAF
TRBV5-1	TRBJ2-5	ASSMDVETQY
TRBV27	TRBJ1-2	ASSTTGGRKSGYGYT
TRBV30	TRBJ2-2	AWDDSPAGTGELF
TRBV2	TRBJ2-2	ASSPEAGANTGELF
TRBV5-1	TRBJ2-1	ASSPVSQRNEQF
TRBV11-2	TRBJ1-2	ASSRTIREFRGYT
TRBV6-5	TRBJ2-7	ASRNLDRVYELY
TRBV2	TRBJ2-5	ASTPRGVEVPGGQY
TRBV18	TRBJ1-1	ASRGPGRGNTEAF
TRBV6-2/TRBV6-3	TRBJ2-7	ASSYSAEQY
TRBV10-2	TRBJ2-7	ASSGSGFGEQY
TRBV18	TRBJ1-1	ASSPPVGYTEAF
TRBV25-1	TRBJ2-6	AGRSSSGANVLT
TRBV12-3/TRBV12-4	TRBJ1-5	ASSLLGNQPQH
TRBV18	TRBJ1-1	ASSPQRVGGTEAF
TRBV28	TRBJ2-2	ASSFKGRGLF
TRBV29-1	TRBJ2-3	SLKGADTQY
TRBV4-1	TRBJ2-1	ASSLPRGGNEQF
TRBV6-6	TRBJ1-2	ASNPTGQGYT
TRBV30	TRBJ1-1	AWSRRDRGNTEAF
TRBV19	TRBJ1-1	ASSVGGQGDEAF
TRBV5-1	TRBJ1-2	ASSLEGTGGGMRGYT
TRBV15	TRBJ2-5	ATSVGQGMETQY
TRBV5-1	TRBJ1-5	ASSLGTGVENQPQH
TRBV19	TRBJ2-1	ASKIGTSVNNEQF
TRBV28	TRBJ1-1	ASSLLGTEAF
TRBV11-2	TRBJ2-4	ASSRGSLIQATKNIQY
TRBV2	TRBJ1-4	ASQRTGVEEKLF
TRBV10-3	TRBJ1-5	AISDRTGGNQPQH
TRBV6-1	TRBJ1-5	ASSAPPLGADQPQH
TRBV7-6	TRBJ2-1	ASSLLWAGGQYNEQF
TRBV20-1	TRBJ1-1	SASGVGQNTEAF
TRBV10-3	TRBJ2-7	AISGDTYEQY
TRBV11-3	TRBJ2-1	ASSEGANDAIHEQF
TRBV20-1	TRBJ2-3	SARVTDTQY
TRBV7-2	TRBJ2-3	ASSRDSFLDTQY
TRBV7-3	TRBJ2-5	ASSLLKGRFVTQY
TRBV7-8	TRBJ2-1	ASSLSWVRDNEQF
TRBV7-6	TRBJ1-6	ASSLALWYSDSPLH
TRBV15	TRBJ2-5	ATSRGPLSIAGASYRGALY
TRBV6-4	TRBJ1-5	ASSDREGQPQH
TRBV7-9	TRBJ1-3	ASSLVDSHSGNTIY